Listed here are 25 T cell receptor beta chains from one sample, sequenced in a study of T-cell reconstitution after alpha-beta-depleted transplantation in children. Researchers prepared the TCRbeta library using unique molecular identifiers, the study reports. TCRdb recomputed calls from the PCR reads with MiXCR, one row per CDR3 protein. The table includes 7,000 to 9,500 distinct CDR3 sequences, 25% to 35% detected once. This specimen consisted of peripheral blood, obtained 60 days after TCRalphabeta/CD19-depleted stem cell transplant. The source of these receptors is a boy younger than two who had a stem cell transplant for SCID, so the T cells may come from the graft donor.

This clonotype has ten or more counts. The V call is TRBV7-9, the J call TRBJ1-4; D ambiguous. Deletions cut 0 bases from V and 0 bases from J, with 5 bases between. In germline, CDR1 is SEHNR, CDR2 FQNEAQ (reference sequence). This CDR3 is 15 amino acids long. CDR3 DNA: TGTGCCAGCAGCTTAGCGCCAGCAACTAATGAAAAACTGTTTTTT. It codes for CASSLAPATNEKLFF. Full variable domain (outside the CDR3, taken from reference TRBV7-9 and TRBJ1-4): DTGVSQNPRHKITKRGQNVTFRCDPISEHNRLYWYRQTLGQGPEFLTYFQNEAQLEKSRLLSDRFSAERPKGSFSTLEIQRTEQGDSAMYLCASSLAPATNEKLFFGSGTQLSVL.

Here the CDR3 DNA reads TGTGCCAGCAGCCTCTTAATGAGTTTCGGGGCAGATACGCAGTATTTT. It specifies CASSLLMSFGADTQYF. The chain has TRBV28 and TRBJ2-3; the D gene is possibly TRBD2 (5 bases). The V end was cut by 6 bases, the J end by 4 bases, with 20 bases between. The CDR3 runs to 16 residues. Germline V gives CDR1 MDHEN, CDR2 SYDVKM.

This clonotype was recorded only once. The rearrangement uses TRBV9 and TRBJ2-2; D is unclear. Germline V gene data show CDR1 as SGDLS and CDR2 as YYNGEE. This CDR3 contains 12 residues. The V and J ends lost 2 bases and 5 bases respectively, with 4 bases between them. CDR3 bases: TGTGCCAGCAGCGTTGGGACCGGGGAGCTGTTTTTT. Its translation is CASSVGTGELFF.

This clonotype rates as medium-sized. The gene calls are TRBV9 and TRBJ1-6, with 10 nucleotides matching TRBD1. The germline gives CDR1 SGDLS, CDR2 YYNGEE. There are 17 residues in the CDR3. Losses at the gene ends were 3 bases for V and 5 bases for J; bases not matched to a gene: 8. CDR3 amino acids: CASSGPDRGPNNSPLHF. CDR3 bases: TGTGCCAGCAGCGGACCCGACAGGGGGCCAAATAATTCACCCCTCCACTTT.

The J gene is TRBJ2-1, the V gene TRBV29-1; maybe TRBD2 (6 bases). V was trimmed by 6 bases and J by 1 base, leaving 13 bases between them. The CDR3 is made up of 14 amino acids. Germline CDR1 and CDR2: SQVTM and ANQGSEA. CDR3 region: CSVIFSGSYNEQFF. As DNA, the CDR3 is TGCAGCGTCATATTTAGCGGTTCCTACAATGAGCAGTTCTTC.

This chain uses TRBV10-1 with TRBJ1-2, with 7 bases aligning to TRBD1. The CDR3 length is 10 residues. CDR1 and CDR2 from the germline V gene are WNHNN and SYGVQD (reference sequence). With V trimmed by 11 bases and J by 5 bases, 2 bases remained unmatched. The CDR3 protein is CAGGQYGYTF. The CDR3 DNA is TGCGCCGGGGGACAGTATGGCTACACCTTC.

This clonotype was observed at least ten times. The CDR3 nucleotides read TGTGCCAGCAGTTACTCTCCCGGGGGGGAGACCCAGTACTTC. It encodes CASSYSPGGETQYF. This chain uses TRBV6-5 with TRBJ2-5; 7 bases are a match to TRBD2. From germline, CDR1 is MNHEY and CDR2 SVGAGI. The V gene end was trimmed by 0 bases and the J gene end by 5 bases; junction bases not matched to a gene: 3. The CDR3 runs 14 residues.

This clonotype was counted ten times or more. This chain uses TRBV7-9 with TRBJ2-7, with D possibly called TRBD1 or TRBD2 (6 bases each). Deletions cut 6 bases from V and 3 bases from J, with 12 bases between. Germline V gene data show CDR1 as SEHNR and CDR2 as FQNEAQ (reference sequence). The CDR3 length is 13 residues. This chain's CDR3 is CASSDGGLYEQYF. The CDR3, as DNA: TGTGCCAGCAGTGACGGGGGCCTCTACGAGCAGTACTTC.

The rearrangement joins TRBV12-3 or TRBV12-4 to TRBJ1-1; no clear D gene. The CDR3 loop spans 13 amino acids. V lost 6 bases to trimming and J lost 0 bases, with 8 bases between them. In nucleotides, the CDR3 is TGTGCCAGCAGGAGGACCGTGAACACTGAAGCTTTCTTT. Its protein is CASRRTVNTEAFF.

The table lists this clonotype with a count of one. The CDR3 protein is CASSLLAGGVHEQYF. CDR3 in DNA: TGTGCCAGCAGCTTACTAGCGGGAGGTGTCCACGAGCAGTACTTC. The V call is TRBV5-5, the J call TRBJ2-7, with TRBD2 identical over 12 bases. The CDR3 runs to 15 residues. V dropped 2 bases and J dropped 5; count of bases not matched to a gene: 5. Germline-derived CDR1 and CDR2 are SGHKS and YYEKEE (reference sequence).

In its sample, this clonotype was seen many times. The V call is TRBV4-1, the J call TRBJ2-3, with D perhaps matching TRBD2 (6 bases). The CDR3 length is 14 residues. V lost 1 base, J lost 4 bases, and 9 bases lay in between. Germline CDR1 MGHRA, CDR2 YSYEKL. The chain's CDR3 is CASSQAGEADTQYF. The CDR3 DNA reads TGCGCCAGCAGCCAAGCGGGAGAGGCAGATACGCAGTATTTT.

This CDR3 reads CASSSTQGNQPQHF. CDR3 nucleotide sequence: TGTGCCAGCAGCTCCACACAGGGGAATCAGCCCCAGCATTTT. The V and J genes are TRBV7-9 and TRBJ1-5; 7 nucleotides align to TRBD1. After removal of 4 bases from V and 4 bases from J, the junction contained 4 bases not matched to a gene. The germline gives CDR1 SEHNR, CDR2 FQNEAQ (reference sequence). The CDR3 is 14 amino acids.

This clonotype qualifies as medium-sized. The chain recombines TRBV7-6 with TRBJ2-2; TRBD1 matches 7 bases. V gave up 5 bases and J gave up 7 bases; unmatched junction bases: 7. The CDR3 consists of 14 residues. The germline CDR1 and CDR2 sequences are SGHVS and FNYEAQ. CDR3 nucleotides: TGTGCCAGCAGCCTTCACAGGGGAATCGGGGAGCTGTTTTTT. Its protein is CASSLHRGIGELFF.

The V call is TRBV24-1, the J call TRBJ1-5; D possibly corresponds to TRBD1 (6 bases). This CDR3 spans 13 amino acids. Germline loops: CDR1 KGHDR, CDR2 SFDVKD. V was cut by 10 bases and J by 11 bases, with 20 bases left in between. The CDR3 reads CATQEGGARTQHF. The CDR3 bases are TGTGCCACACAAGAGGGGGGGGCGCGGACCCAGCATTTT.

This clonotype is labeled as medium-sized. The DNA of the CDR3 is TGTGCCAGCAGCCAAGATCCGGCAGGGGGACGGGGCTACACCTTC. Its translation: CASSQDPAGGRGYTF. The gene calls are TRBV4-2 and TRBJ1-2; 7 bases are a match to TRBD1. V was clipped by 0 bases and J by 8 bases; unmatched bases: 9. The CDR3 has 15 residues. From germline, CDR1 is LGHNA and CDR2 YNFKEQ.

This chain links TRBV5-6 with TRBJ2-6; 11 nucleotides match TRBD2. Germline V gene lookup returns CDR1 SGHDT and CDR2 YYEEEE. The CDR3 spans 22 residues. V lost 8 bases to trimming and J lost 0 bases; unmatched junction nucleotides: 22. DNA for the CDR3: TGTGCCAGGAGCCCGCGGATCCACAAACTAGCGGGGGCTTCCTCTGGGGCCAACGTCCTGACTTTC. This translates into CARSPRIHKLAGASSGANVLTF.

This clonotype is termed medium-sized (0.01 to 0.1%). The CDR3 DNA reads TGTGCCAGCAGCCTATTCGGGACCCGGGAGACCCAGTACTTC. This encodes CASSLFGTRETQYF. The chain recombines TRBV7-9 with TRBJ2-5; perhaps D is TRBD1 or TRBD2 (5 bases each). Germline V gene data show CDR1 as SEHNR and CDR2 as FQNEAQ (reference sequence). V was pared by 5 bases and J by 5 bases, with 15 bases between. The CDR3 runs to 14 residues.

This clonotype was counted many times. The J gene is TRBJ1-5, the V gene TRBV6-4; tentatively, D is TRBD1 (5 bases). From germline, CDR1 is MRHNA and CDR2 SNTAGT. Trimming shortened V by 6 bases and J by 7 bases, and 10 bases separated the two germline ends. This CDR3 comprises 12 residues. The CDR3 is CASRPGRQPQHF. DNA of the CDR3: TGTGCCAGCAGGCCGGGGCGGCAGCCCCAGCATTTT.

This clonotype occurred many times. The rearrangement uses TRBV24-1 and TRBJ1-5; D is possibly TRBD1 (6 bases). V was clipped by 4 bases and J by 5 bases, with 23 bases between them. There are 18 residues in the CDR3. Germline lookup yields CDR1 KGHDR and CDR2 SFDVKD. CDR3 residues: CATSEYRVPEQKDQPQHF. Written as DNA, the CDR3 is TGTGCCACCAGTGAATACAGGGTTCCCGAACAAAAAGATCAGCCCCAGCATTTT.

This clonotype ranks as medium-sized. The genes are TRBV20-1 and TRBJ1-2; D is unresolved. The CDR3 totals 14 residues. Germline assignment: CDR1 DFQATT and CDR2 SNEGSKA (reference sequence). The V end lost 0 bases, the J end lost 4 bases, and 12 bases lay between the germline ends. The DNA of the CDR3 is TGCAGTGCTAGAGAAATTCTATCGGCCTATGGCTACACCTTC. Protein sequence: CSAREILSAYGYTF.

This clonotype has a count of ten or more. V usage is TRBV19 and J usage is TRBJ1-5; D gene uncertain. The CDR3 loop spans 14 amino acids. Germline V gene sequence: CDR1 LNHDA, CDR2 SQIVND (reference sequence). The germline V and J ends were trimmed by 3 bases and 4 bases, with 10 bases remaining between them. CDR3 DNA: TGTGCCAGTAGTATTAAGTCGGGGAATCAGCCCCAGCATTTT. It is translated as CASSIKSGNQPQHF.

This clonotype was recorded many times. This chain joins TRBV4-2 and TRBJ2-7, with TRBD2 identical over 10 bases. CDR1 LGHNA and CDR2 YNFKEQ come from the germline V gene. V dropped 4 bases and J dropped 0; count of bases not matched to a gene: 12. This CDR3 is 18 amino acids long. The chain's CDR3 is CASSPQNGAGGLSYEQYF. CDR3 DNA sequence: TGTGCCAGCAGCCCTCAAAATGGAGCGGGAGGGCTCTCCTACGAGCAGTACTTC.

This clonotype was seen at least ten times. The chain combines TRBV3-1 with TRBJ2-7; D is ambiguous. CDR3 length equals 12 residues. The V gene lost 0 bases and the J gene lost 1 base, with 1 base spanning the gap. Germline V gene sequence: CDR1 LGHDT, CDR2 YNNKEL (reference sequence). CDR3 sequence (DNA): TGTGCCAGCAGCCAAGATTCCTACGAGCAGTACTTC. It specifies CASSQDSYEQYF.

This clonotype is termed medium-sized. The chain couples TRBV12-3 or TRBV12-4 to TRBJ2-5; 10 bases are shared with TRBD1. V shed 4 bases, J shed 5 bases, and the junction held 10 bases outside the gene matches. This CDR3 is built from 16 residues. DNA of the CDR3: TGTGCCAGCAGTTCCCGTCGGGACAGGGGTCCGGAGACCCAGTACTTC. This encodes CASSSRRDRGPETQYF.

Sample share makes this clonotype medium-sized (0.01 to 0.1%). The chain carries TRBV4-1 and TRBJ2-5, with TRBD2 matching over 8 bases. CDR3 size: 15 residues. Trimming cost V 7 bases and J 4 bases; bases outside gene matches: 11. Germline values: CDR1 MGHRA, CDR2 YSYEKL. For the CDR3, the DNA is TGCGCCAGCAAAACCGGGACTAGGTCATCAGAGACCCAGTACTTC. This gives the protein CASKTGTRSSETQYF.